The 26 T cell receptor beta chains below all came from one sample that was sequenced in a study of T cell responses to AZD1222 COVID-19 vaccine (TCRdb year 2021). Libraries were constructed by the immunoSEQ multiplex PCR assay. Not all clones reach the TCRdb copy of this immuneACCESS table, which keeps in-frame sequences only. Checked studies attribute under half of the gap to unresolved V genes and leave the rest unexplained. The sample yields 55,000 to 75,000 clones; around 90% were counted once. Just under 5% of the sample is taken by the ten largest. The time point label of this sample denotes: baseline before first vaccination. The specimen comprised peripheral blood, sampled on day 0 of AZD1222 vaccination. Receptors originate from an adult in good health.

The chain employs TRBV2 and TRBJ2-7; 8 positions match TRBD2. The CDR3 covers 15 residues. V dropped 5 bases and J dropped 6; count of bases not matched to a gene: 12. CDR1 and CDR2 (germline): SNHLY, FYNNEI. In DNA, the CDR3 is TGTGCCAGCAGTTCCCTAGCGGGTTGGGAGGGCGAGCAGTACTTC. It is translated as CASSSLAGWEGEQYF.

The table lists this clone with a count of one. The V and J genes are TRBV7-2 and TRBJ2-6, with D unclear. Germline V gene lookup returns CDR1 SGHTA and CDR2 FQGNSA. Trimming stripped 5 bases from V and 3 bases from J, with 14 bases between. CDR3 length equals 16 residues. The CDR3: CASSTPPQLGANVLTF. The CDR3 DNA reads TGTGCCAGCAGCACACCGCCGCAACTTGGGGCCAACGTCCTGACTTTC.

This clone showed up just once. The chain carries TRBV7-9 and TRBJ2-2, with a tentative D call TRBD2 (5 bases). Germline values: CDR1 SEHNR, CDR2 FQNEAQ (reference sequence). V lost 1 base to trimming and J lost 7 bases, with 16 bases between them. This CDR3 has 16 amino acids. The CDR3 reads CASSLDYGPGDGELFF. The DNA of the CDR3 is TGTGCCAGCAGCTTAGACTACGGGCCCGGGGACGGGGAGCTGTTTTTT.

The rearrangement uses TRBV5-4 and TRBJ1-5; D is possibly TRBD1 (6 bases). V was shortened by 5 bases and J by 2 bases, with 11 bases between the two germline ends. Germline loops: CDR1 SGHNT, CDR2 YYREEE (reference sequence). The CDR3 spans 14 residues. The CDR3 sequence: CASSAAGGNQPQHF. DNA of the CDR3: TGTGCCAGCAGTGCAGCAGGGGGCAATCAGCCCCAGCATTTT.

The chain recombines TRBV3-1 (or the pseudogene TRBV3-2) with TRBJ2-3; D ambiguous. Germline V lookup: CDR1 LGHDT, CDR2 YNNKEL (reference sequence). The CDR3 extends over 13 amino acids. Trimming shortened V by 1 base and J by 4 bases, and 6 bases separated the two germline ends. CDR3 DNA: TGTGCCAGCAGCCAAGGTGGTTCAGATACGCAGTATTTT. This gives the protein CASSQGGSDTQYF.

This chain connects TRBV29-1 to TRBJ1-3; a possible D gene is TRBD1 (6 bases). V lost 6 bases to trimming and J lost 4 bases, with 22 bases between them. The CDR3 runs to 16 residues. Germline V gene data show CDR1 as SQVTM and CDR2 as ANQGSEA. The CDR3 loop reads CSVAVHRGRGGNTIYF. In DNA, the CDR3 is TGCAGCGTCGCAGTTCATCGGGGGCGGGGAGGAAACACCATATATTTT.

The rearrangement uses TRBV6-6 and TRBJ2-7; 7 positions agree with TRBD2. The ends lost 6 bases at V and 5 bases at J; junction bases unmatched: 13. Germline loops: CDR1 MNHNY, CDR2 SVGAGI (reference sequence). The CDR3 contains 15 residues. The CDR3 region has the DNA TGTGCCAGCAGCCCCCAGGTGAGCGGGGTCCACGAGCAGTACTTC. This translates into CASSPQVSGVHEQYF.

This rearrangement joins TRBV13 to TRBJ1-3; possibly TRBD1 for D (5 bases). The germline V gene encodes CDR1 PRHDT and CDR2 FYEKMQ (reference sequence). The V and J ends lost 9 bases and 2 bases respectively, with 8 bases between them. This CDR3 contains 12 residues. In DNA form, the CDR3 reads TGTGCCAGGCGGGGGGCTGGAAACACCATATATTTT. Protein sequence: CARRGAGNTIYF.

J is TRBJ1-4 and V is TRBV19; 9 nucleotides match TRBD1. The germline V gene encodes CDR1 LNHDA and CDR2 SQIVND (reference sequence). Trimming cost V 6 bases and J 5 bases; bases outside gene matches: 7. The CDR3 runs to 15 residues. The CDR3 DNA is TGTGCCAGTAGACCGGGACAGGGAGGAAATGAAAAACTGTTTTTT. This codes for CASRPGQGGNEKLFF.

The CDR3 region is CASSPGTQNTEAFF. The CDR3 DNA sequence: TGTGCCAGCTCACCCGGGACACAGAACACTGAAGCTTTCTTT. The rearrangement uses TRBV18 and TRBJ1-1; TRBD1 might be the D (6 bases). In germline, CDR1 is KGHSH, CDR2 LQKENI. Between the trimmed V and J ends, which lost 3 bases and 1 base, there was a span of 9 bases. The CDR3 extends over 14 amino acids.

The chain combines TRBV18 with TRBJ1-2, with no clear D. Trimming pared 2 bases from V and 1 base from J, leaving 8 bases between. This CDR3 is 14 amino acids long. Germline V gives CDR1 KGHSH, CDR2 LQKENI. CDR3 amino acids: CASSPGSGNYGYTF. Written as DNA, the CDR3 is TGTGCCAGCTCACCAGGGTCGGGTAACTATGGCTACACCTTC. Complete variable domain (other parts from reference TRBV18 and TRBJ1-2): NAGVMQNPRHLVRRRGQEARLRCSPMKGHSHVYWYRQLPEEGLKFMVYLQKENIIDESGMPKERFSAEFPKEGPSILRIQQVVRGDSAAYFCASSPGSGNYGYTFGSGTRLTVV.

This chain uses TRBV9 with TRBJ2-7; D may be TRBD1 or TRBD2 (5 bases each). CDR1 SGDLS and CDR2 YYNGEE come from the germline V gene. The CDR3 contains 16 residues. V was shortened by 3 bases and J by 3 bases, with 19 bases between the two germline ends. CDR3 loop: CASSAQGPLQGYEQYF. CDR3 nucleotide sequence: TGTGCCAGCAGCGCCCAGGGACCTCTACAAGGCTACGAGCAGTACTTC.

The chain links TRBV10-2 to TRBJ1-2; no clear D. Germline-derived CDR1 and CDR2 are WSHSY and SAAADI. This CDR3 region has 15 residues. V was cut by 0 bases and J by 2 bases, with 10 bases left in between. The CDR3 protein is CASSESRTGNYGYTF. CDR3 sequence (DNA): TGCGCCAGCAGTGAGTCCCGGACGGGGAACTATGGCTACACCTTC.

This chain links TRBV10-1 with TRBJ2-3; D not certain. The CDR3 extends over 10 amino acids. Germline CDR1 reads WNHNN; CDR2 reads SYGVQD (reference sequence). The V and J ends lost 11 bases and 8 bases respectively, with 11 bases between them. Here the CDR3 DNA reads TGCGCCCCCCGTGGATGTACGCAGTATTTT. It translates to CAPRGCTQYF.

This chain joins TRBV7-9 and TRBJ1-1; D is uncertain. Trimming took off 0 bases at V and 3 bases at J, with 11 bases between the two ends. The CDR3 has 15 amino acids. Germline values: CDR1 SEHNR, CDR2 FQNEAQ (reference sequence). CDR3 coding DNA: TGTGCCAGCAGCTTAGCGTCCTCGGGAGACACTGAAGCTTTCTTT. Encoded protein: CASSLASSGDTEAFF.

The V call is TRBV9, the J call TRBJ2-2; D not certain. CDR1 and CDR2 (germline): SGDLS, YYNGEE. V was shortened by 0 bases and J by 1 base, with 4 bases between the two germline ends. This CDR3 is 14 amino acids long. CDR3 sequence (DNA): TGTGCCAGCAGCGTAGTTGGGAACACCGGGGAGCTGTTTTTT. As protein: CASSVVGNTGELFF.

J is TRBJ1-5 and V is TRBV19; D uncertain. Trimming removed 4 bases at V and 0 bases at J, with 13 bases between. The CDR3 totals 16 residues. Germline lookup yields CDR1 LNHDA and CDR2 SQIVND (reference sequence). The CDR3 coding sequence is TGTGCCAGTAGTACCCGGGCCGCTTCTAGCAATCAGCCCCAGCATTTT. This translates into CASSTRAASSNQPQHF.

J is TRBJ1-6 and V is TRBV6-5; unclear D gene. V was cut by 0 bases and J by 7 bases, with 13 bases left in between. Germline V CDR1 and CDR2: MNHEY, SVGAGI. This CDR3 is 16 amino acids long. This CDR3 reads CASSYSRARSNSPLHF. Written as DNA, the CDR3 is TGTGCCAGCAGTTACTCGAGAGCCAGGTCCAATTCACCCCTCCACTTT.

The chain is built from TRBV6-6 and TRBJ2-7; 7 bases are a match to TRBD2. Trimming took 2 bases from V and 7 from J; bases not matched to a gene: 5. Looked up from germline, CDR1 is MNHNY and CDR2 is SVGAGI (reference sequence). The CDR3 contains 13 residues. The chain's CDR3 is CASSYGGRGEQYF. CDR3 sequence (DNA): TGTGCCAGCAGTTACGGGGGGAGGGGAGAGCAGTACTTC.

The chain uses TRBV6-5 and TRBJ2-3; perhaps TRBD2 as D (7 bases). With 6 bases removed from V and 6 bases from J, the gap between germline ends came to 19 bases. The CDR3 runs to 15 residues. Germline-derived CDR1 and CDR2 are MNHEY and SVGAGI. The CDR3 sequence: CASSPTLGGRDTQYF. DNA of the CDR3: TGTGCCAGCAGCCCGACCTTGGGGGGGCGCGATACGCAGTATTTT.

The rearrangement joins TRBV5-1 to TRBJ1-4; 8 nucleotides match TRBD1. Germline V lookup: CDR1 SGHRS, CDR2 YFSETQ. CDR3 size: 14 residues. V trimming: 2 bases; J trimming: 8 bases; junction bases outside the gene matches: 5. CDR3 sequence (DNA): TGCGCCAGCAGCTTCCAGGGGGCGCGGGAAAAACTGTTTTTT. Amino acid sequence: CASSFQGAREKLFF. Supplemented by reference TRBV5-1 and TRBJ1-4, the full variable domain reads KAGVTQTPRYLIKTRGQQVTLSCSPISGHRSVSWYQQTPGQGLQFLFEYFSETQRNKGNFPGRFSGRQFSNSRSEMNVSTLELGDSALYLCASSFQGAREKLFFGSGTQLSVL.

The chain employs TRBV5-1 and TRBJ2-1; the match to TRBD2 covers 8 bases. V shed 5 bases, J shed 3 bases, and the junction held 10 bases outside the gene matches. Germline CDR1 reads SGHRS; CDR2 reads YFSETQ. The length of the CDR3 is 16 residues. The CDR3 nucleotides read TGCGCCAGCAGTCCAGGAGCGGGGGCCCTCTACAATGAGCAGTTCTTC. Protein product: CASSPGAGALYNEQFF.

The J gene is TRBJ2-4, the V gene TRBV11-2; 11 bases fit TRBD2. Losses at the gene ends were 1 base for V and 9 bases for J; bases not matched to a gene: 8. Per germline, CDR1 SGHAT and CDR2 FQNNGV. This CDR3 comprises 16 residues. The DNA of the CDR3 is TGTGCCAGCAGCTTAGGCGGGACTAGCGGCTCGGGCATTCAGTACTTC. Protein product: CASSLGGTSGSGIQYF.

The rearrangement uses TRBV7-9 and TRBJ1-2; 8 bases map to TRBD1. The CDR3 has 14 amino acids. The V gene end was trimmed by 2 bases and the J gene end by 4 bases; junction bases not matched to a gene: 3. Germline CDR1 and CDR2: SEHNR and FQNEAQ (reference sequence). The CDR3 DNA is TGTGCCAGCAGCTTACCAGGGGGCACCTATGGCTACACCTTC. As protein: CASSLPGGTYGYTF.

The genes are TRBV6-5 and TRBJ2-7, with D possibly matching TRBD1 (6 bases). The CDR3 extends over 13 amino acids. V was cut by 5 bases and J by 4 bases, with 12 bases left in between. Germline-derived CDR1 and CDR2 are MNHEY and SVGAGI. The CDR3 protein is CASSHRVGYEQYF. The DNA for the CDR3 is TGTGCCAGCAGTCACAGGGTGGGGTACGAGCAGTACTTC.

The J gene is TRBJ2-7, the V gene TRBV5-1; no reliable D call. Looked up from germline, CDR1 is SGHRS and CDR2 is YFSETQ. The CDR3 loop spans 12 amino acids. Between the trimmed V and J ends, which lost 4 bases and 0 bases, there was a span of 5 bases. The CDR3 DNA is TGCGCCAGCAGCGTTAGCTCCTACGAGCAGTACTTC. It yields the protein CASSVSSYEQYF.